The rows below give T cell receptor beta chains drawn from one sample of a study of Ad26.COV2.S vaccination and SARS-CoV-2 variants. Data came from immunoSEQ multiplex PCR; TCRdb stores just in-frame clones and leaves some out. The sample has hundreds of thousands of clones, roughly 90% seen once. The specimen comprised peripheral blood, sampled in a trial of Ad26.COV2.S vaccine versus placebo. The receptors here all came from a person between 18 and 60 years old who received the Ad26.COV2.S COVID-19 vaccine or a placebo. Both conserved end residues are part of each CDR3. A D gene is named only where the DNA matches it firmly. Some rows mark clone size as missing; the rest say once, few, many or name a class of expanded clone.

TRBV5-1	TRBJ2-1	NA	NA	CASIRELVSGNEQFF	TGCGCCAGCATTAGGGAACTAGTATCTGGCAATGAGCAGTTCTTC
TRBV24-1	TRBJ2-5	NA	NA	CATSDPGRNQETQYF	TGTGCCACCAGTGACCCGGGACGGAACCAAGAGACCCAGTACTTC
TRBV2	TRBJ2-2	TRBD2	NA	CASSRAGGPAGELFF	TGTGCCAGCAGTCGAGCGGGGGGGCCCGCCGGGGAGCTGTTTTTT
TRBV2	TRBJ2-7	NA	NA	CASSMYEQYF	TGTGCCAGCAGTATGTACGAGCAGTACTTC
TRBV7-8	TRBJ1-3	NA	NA	CASSPRRIGGVFSGNTIYF	TGTGCCAGCAGCCCCCGACGGATTGGGGGGGTTTTCTCTGGAAACACCATATATTTT
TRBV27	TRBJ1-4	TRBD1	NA	CASSLTGRTPLPMFF	TGTGCCAGCAGTTTGACAGGGAGGACCCCCCTCCCAATGTTTTTT
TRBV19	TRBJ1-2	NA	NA	CASSIWNYGYTF	TGTGCCAGTAGTATTTGGAACTATGGCTACACCTTC
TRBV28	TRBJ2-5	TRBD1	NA	CASRGGGQETQYF	TGTGCCTCCCGAGGGGGCGGACAAGAGACCCAGTACTTC
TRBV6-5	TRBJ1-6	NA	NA	CASSYSGTFSPLHF	TGTGCCAGCAGTTACAGTGGAACATTCTCACCCCTCCACTTT
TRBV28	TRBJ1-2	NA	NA	CASSLGGYGYTF	TGTGCCAGCAGTTTGGGGGGCTATGGCTACACCTTC
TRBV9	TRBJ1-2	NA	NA	CASSADSTYGYTF	TGTGCCAGCAGCGCGGACAGCACCTATGGCTACACCTTC
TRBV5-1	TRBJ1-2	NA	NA	CASSLAPARTSNYGYTF	TGCGCCAGCAGCTTGGCGCCAGCTAGGACCTCTAACTATGGCTACACCTTC
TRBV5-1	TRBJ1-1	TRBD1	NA	CASSLGVTGAGEAFF	TGCGCCAGCAGCTTGGGGGTTACAGGGGCAGGTGAAGCTTTCTTT
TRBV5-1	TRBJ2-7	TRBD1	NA	CASSLGTGPYEQYF	TGCGCCAGCAGCTTGGGGACAGGACCCTACGAGCAGTACTTC
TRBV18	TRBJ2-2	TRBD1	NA	CASSPKTGGGTGELFF	TGTGCCAGCTCACCGAAAACAGGGGGAGGCACCGGGGAGCTGTTTTTT
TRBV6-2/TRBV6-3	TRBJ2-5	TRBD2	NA	CASSKGLARETQYF	TGTGCCAGCAGTAAGGGACTAGCAAGGGAGACCCAGTACTTC
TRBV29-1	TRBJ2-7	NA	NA	CSVETKSSYEQYF	TGCAGCGTTGAAACCAAGAGCTCCTACGAGCAGTACTTC
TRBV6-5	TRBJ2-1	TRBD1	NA	CASMPGQTYNEQFF	TGTGCCAGCATGCCGGGACAGACCTACAATGAGCAGTTCTTC
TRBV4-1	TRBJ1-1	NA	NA	CASSQGEALDTEAFF	TGCGCCAGCAGCCAAGGGGAAGCATTGGACACTGAAGCTTTCTTT
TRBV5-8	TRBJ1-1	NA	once	CASSPGRVMNTEAFF	TGTGCCAGCAGCCCCGGTCGGGTCATGAACACTGAAGCTTTCTTT
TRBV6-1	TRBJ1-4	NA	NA	CASSELQAPLTNEKLFF	TGTGCCAGCAGTGAACTGCAGGCCCCGTTAACTAATGAAAAACTGTTTTTT
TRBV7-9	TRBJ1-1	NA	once	CASSKLENTEAFF	TGTGCCAGCAGTAAGTTGGAGAACACTGAAGCTTTCTTT
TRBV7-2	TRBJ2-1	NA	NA	CASSPRLVYNEQFF	TGTGCCAGCAGCCCTAGACTAGTTTACAATGAGCAGTTCTTC
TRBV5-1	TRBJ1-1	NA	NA	CASSLEEGWMNTEAFF	TGCGCCAGCAGCTTGGAGGAGGGGTGGATGAACACTGAAGCTTTCTTT
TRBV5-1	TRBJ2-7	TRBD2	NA	CASSLGVWTSGGSSYEQYF	TGCGCCAGCAGCTTGGGAGTTTGGACCAGCGGGGGGAGTTCCTACGAGCAGTACTTC
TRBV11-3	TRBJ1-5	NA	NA	CAIKPVGRGNRYSNQPQHF	TGTGCCATTAAACCGGTGGGCAGGGGAAATAGATATAGCAATCAGCCCCAGCATTTT
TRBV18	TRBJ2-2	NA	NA	CASSPVDTDTGELFF	TGTGCCAGCTCACCAGTCGACACCGACACCGGGGAGCTGTTTTTT
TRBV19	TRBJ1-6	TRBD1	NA	CASSIWDRSNSPLHF	TGTGCCAGTAGTATATGGGACAGGTCCAATTCACCCCTCCACTTT
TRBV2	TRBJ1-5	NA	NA	CASEGVAGQTQPQHF	TGTGCCAGCGAGGGGGTGGCCGGTCAGACCCAGCCCCAGCATTTT
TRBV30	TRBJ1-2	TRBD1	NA	CAWTIDRGLGGYTF	TGTGCCTGGACCATTGACAGGGGGCTCGGCGGCTACACCTTC
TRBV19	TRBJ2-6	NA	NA	CASNVQGVSSGANVLTF	TGTGCCAGTAATGTACAGGGAGTAAGCTCTGGGGCCAACGTCCTGACTTTC
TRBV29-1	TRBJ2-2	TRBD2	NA	CSVVPGGTGELFF	TGCAGCGTTGTTCCGGGAGGGACCGGGGAGCTGTTTTTT
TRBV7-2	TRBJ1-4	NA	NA	CASSEGRLNEKLFF	TGTGCCAGTAGCGAGGGCAGGTTAAATGAAAAACTGTTTTTT
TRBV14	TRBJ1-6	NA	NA	CASSQHIANSPLHF	TGTGCCAGCAGCCAACATATCGCAAATTCACCCCTCCACTTT
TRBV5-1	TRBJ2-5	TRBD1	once	CASTTGYQETQYF	TGCGCCAGCACGACAGGGTACCAAGAGACCCAGTACTTC
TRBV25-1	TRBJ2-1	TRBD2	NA	CASSVIAGQTYNEQFF	TGTGCCAGCAGTGTAATAGCGGGCCAAACCTACAATGAGCAGTTCTTC
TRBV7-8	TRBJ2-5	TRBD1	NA	CASSLALRQGALRRGETQYF	TGTGCCAGCAGCTTAGCGTTGAGACAGGGGGCGCTAAGACGAGGAGAGACCCAGTACTTC
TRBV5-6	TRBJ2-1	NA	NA	CASSLVDWNYNEQFF	TGTGCCAGCAGCTTGGTGGATTGGAATTACAATGAGCAGTTCTTC
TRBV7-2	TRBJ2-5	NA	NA	CASSLQWGGGETQYF	TGTGCCAGCAGCTTACAATGGGGGGGCGGAGAGACCCAGTACTTC
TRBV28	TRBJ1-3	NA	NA	CASTRAGSENTIYF	TGTGCCAGCACCCGGGCAGGGTCCGAAAACACCATATATTTT
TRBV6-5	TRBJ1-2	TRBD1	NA	CASTTGQANYGYTF	TGTGCCAGCACCACCGGACAGGCCAACTATGGCTACACCTTC
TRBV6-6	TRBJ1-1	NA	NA	CASSYGGNTEAFF	TGTGCCAGCAGTTACGGGGGAAACACTGAAGCTTTCTTT
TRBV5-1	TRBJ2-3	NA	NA	CASSLRTAYTDTQYF	TGCGCCAGCAGCCTACGGACAGCCTACACAGATACGCAGTATTTT
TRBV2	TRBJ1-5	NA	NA	CASTTLSNQPQHF	TGTGCCAGCACCACCTTATCCAATCAGCCCCAGCATTTT
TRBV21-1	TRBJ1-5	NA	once	CASSRLRDRGVGSNQPQHF	TGTGCCAGCAGCCGCCTCCGGGACAGGGGCGTCGGGAGCAATCAGCCCCAGCATTTT
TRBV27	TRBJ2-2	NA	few	CASSFLAGELFF	TGTGCCAGCAGTTTTCTCGCCGGGGAGCTGTTTTTT
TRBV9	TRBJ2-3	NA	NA	CASSVYRASTDTQYF	TGTGCCAGCAGCGTATACAGGGCTAGCACAGATACGCAGTATTTT
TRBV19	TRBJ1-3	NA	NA	CASSPVPGNTIYF	TGTGCCAGTAGCCCTGTCCCTGGAAACACCATATATTTT
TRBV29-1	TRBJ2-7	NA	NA	CSAVGQGHEQYF	TGCAGCGCGGTGGGGCAGGGCCACGAGCAGTACTTC
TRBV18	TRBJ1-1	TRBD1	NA	CASSNSRGTNTEAFF	TGTGCCAGCTCAAACTCCAGGGGGACGAACACTGAAGCTTTCTTT
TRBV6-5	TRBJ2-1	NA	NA	CASSYSWGITYNEQFF	TGTGCCAGCAGTTACTCTTGGGGGATCACCTACAATGAGCAGTTCTTC